Each of the 28 T cell receptor beta chains below was sequenced from the same sample in a study of identical twins' blood T cells. MiXCR, run by TCRdb on the 5' RACE reads, gives a single entry per CDR3 protein. The top ten clones hold about 6% of a sample with a few hundred thousand distinct CDR3 sequences, about 28% of them seen once. The source material was PBMCs. Receptors were obtained from a woman aged 18-49 years in good health.

This clonotype turned up a few times. CDR3 protein: CSVSGTGQETQYF. CDR3 sequence (DNA): TGCAGCGTGAGCGGGACAGGGCAAGAGACCCAGTACTTC. This chain links TRBV29-1 with TRBJ2-5; 9 bases match TRBD1. Germline CDR1 and CDR2: SQVTM and ANQGSEA. The CDR3 spans 13 residues. V was clipped by 6 bases and J by 2 bases; unmatched bases: 4.

The chain combines TRBV18 with TRBJ2-7, with TRBD1 identical over 7 bases. The V and J ends lost 4 bases and 5 bases, in that order; junction bases with no gene match: 14. The CDR3 loop spans 16 amino acids. CDR1 and CDR2 (germline): KGHSH, LQKENI. This chain's CDR3 is CASSLFSGTVGHEQYF. In DNA form, the CDR3 reads TGTGCCAGCTCACTATTCTCCGGGACAGTTGGACACGAGCAGTACTTC.

Ten or more counts support this clonotype. The chain is built from TRBV24-1 and TRBJ2-3, with a weak D call TRBD1 (6 bases). Germline values: CDR1 KGHDR, CDR2 SFDVKD. V was trimmed by 2 bases and J by 3 bases, leaving 14 bases between them. CDR3 length equals 16 residues. The CDR3 sequence: CATSDSVLGATDTQYF. CDR3 in DNA: TGTGCCACCAGTGATTCGGTGTTGGGGGCAACAGATACGCAGTATTTT.

This clonotype was picked up a small number of times. The V gene is TRBV19, the J gene TRBJ2-1, with D tentatively TRBD1 (6 bases). This CDR3 contains 15 residues. V lost 3 bases, J lost 6 bases, and 15 bases lay in between. Germline V gives CDR1 LNHDA, CDR2 SQIVND (reference sequence). The DNA for the CDR3 is TGTGCCAGTAGTATGAAGGCAGGGGAGTTCAATGAGCAGTTCTTC. This gives the protein CASSMKAGEFNEQFF.

A word on this clonotype: Since a much larger clone is just one base distant, this may be a read error. J is TRBJ1-6 and V is TRBV7-9; possible D gene TRBD1, 5 bases. Germline CDR1 reads SEHNR; CDR2 reads FQNEAQ (reference sequence). The CDR3 has 14 amino acids. CDR3 region: CVSSLWDGNSPLHF. The CDR3, as DNA: TGTGTCAGCAGCTTATGGGACGGAAATTCACCCCTCCACTTT.

This clonotype has only a few counts. The chain couples TRBV28 to TRBJ1-3; D unclear. The germline CDR1 and CDR2 sequences are MDHEN and SYDVKM. Trimming left V 2 bases short and J 7 bases short, with 3 bases between. The CDR3 is 11 residues long. The CDR3 DNA follows: TGTGCCAGCAGTTTAAGGAACACCATATATTTT. This codes for CASSLRNTIYF.

This clonotype has only a few counts. The rearrangement uses TRBV7-2 and TRBJ2-1; no clear D gene. The CDR3 covers 13 residues. Trimming took off 1 base at V and 7 bases at J, with 8 bases between the two ends. Germline V gene lookup returns CDR1 SGHTA and CDR2 FQGNSA. In DNA form, the CDR3 reads TGTGCCAGCAGCTTAGGACCGATTAATGAGCAGTTCTTC. Protein sequence: CASSLGPINEQFF. The complete variable domain, with remaining parts taken from reference TRBV7-2 and TRBJ2-1, reads GAGVSQSPSNKVTEKGKDVELRCDPISGHTALYWYRQSLGQGLEFLIYFQGNSAPDKSGLPSDRFSAERTGGSVSTLTIQRTQQEDSAVYLCASSLGPINEQFFGPGTRLTVL.

This chain joins TRBV20-1 and TRBJ2-3, with TRBD2 identical over 8 bases. V dropped 6 bases and J dropped 2; count of bases not matched to a gene: 7. The CDR3 spans 14 residues. Germline V CDR1 and CDR2: DFQATT, SNEGSKA (reference sequence). CDR3 protein: CSAVARGATDTQYF. The CDR3 DNA reads TGCAGTGCCGTTGCGCGGGGGGCCACAGATACGCAGTATTTT.

This clonotype was seen ten or more times. The chain employs TRBV20-1 and TRBJ1-1, with TRBD1 matching over 8 bases. Germline loops: CDR1 DFQATT, CDR2 SNEGSKA (reference sequence). The V segment lost 6 bases and the J segment 8 bases; nucleotides outside the gene matches: 5. There are 11 residues in the CDR3. In DNA form, the CDR3 reads TGCAGTGCGCTAGACAGGGGAGAAGCTTTCTTT. Amino acids: CSALDRGEAFF.

This clonotype was seen only a few times. The rearrangement uses TRBV6-1 and TRBJ2-1, with 11 bases that match TRBD2. The CDR3 has 15 residues. The junction had 8 bases not matched to a gene; V was cut back by 3 bases and J by 10 bases. Germline V gene data show CDR1 as MNHNS and CDR2 as SASEGT. The CDR3 sequence is CASSERGTSGAEQFF. DNA of the CDR3: TGTGCCAGCAGTGAGAGGGGGACTAGCGGAGCCGAGCAGTTCTTC.

CDR3 residues: CASSLAEMNTEAFF. The CDR3 coding sequence is TGCGCCAGCAGCTTGGCCGAGATGAACACTGAAGCTTTCTTT. The chain joins TRBV5-1 to TRBJ1-1, with D hard to call. Germline lookup yields CDR1 SGHRS and CDR2 YFSETQ. The CDR3 loop spans 14 amino acids. V was shortened by 0 bases and J by 0 bases, with 6 bases between the two germline ends. Based on the CDR3 plus reference TRBV5-1 and TRBJ1-1, the full variable domain is KAGVTQTPRYLIKTRGQQVTLSCSPISGHRSVSWYQQTPGQGLQFLFEYFSETQRNKGNFPGRFSGRQFSNSRSEMNVSTLELGDSALYLCASSLAEMNTEAFFGQGTRLTVV.

This clonotype turned up a few times. The chain has TRBV27 and TRBJ1-2; D might be TRBD1 (6 bases). CDR1 MNHEY and CDR2 SMNVEV come from the germline V gene (reference sequence). CDR3 length: 14 residues. The V and J ends lost 5 bases and 2 bases respectively, with 12 bases between them. CDR3 sequence reads: CASSHRTANYGYTF. CDR3 in DNA: TGTGCCAGCAGTCACCGGACAGCGAACTATGGCTACACCTTC.

This clonotype has just a few counts. The chain recombines TRBV7-9 with TRBJ2-1, with D perhaps TRBD2 (6 bases). CDR3 length equals 14 residues. Germline V gene lookup returns CDR1 SEHNR and CDR2 FQNEAQ (reference sequence). V lost 8 bases and J lost 3, with 14 bases in between. The CDR3 region has the DNA TGTGCCAGCTCCAGACTAGAAAGCTACAATGAGCAGTTCTTC. As protein: CASSRLESYNEQFF. The entire variable domain, with the rest obtained from reference TRBV7-9 and TRBJ2-1, is as follows: DTGVSQNPRHKITKRGQNVTFRCDPISEHNRLYWYRQTLGQGPEFLTYFQNEAQLEKSRLLSDRFSAERPKGSFSTLEIQRTEQGDSAMYLCASSRLESYNEQFFGPGTRLTVL.

The chain links TRBV20-1 to TRBJ1-1; the D gene is possibly TRBD1 (6 bases). Per germline, CDR1 DFQATT and CDR2 SNEGSKA (reference sequence). The CDR3 consists of 14 residues. Trimming took off 6 bases at V and 5 bases at J, with 19 bases between the two ends. CDR3 sequence: CSAKAGGGATEAFF. CDR3 coding DNA: TGCAGTGCCAAAGCGGGGGGGGGCGCGACTGAAGCTTTCTTT.

In DNA form, the CDR3 reads TGTGCCACCAGTCTGACAGACTACGAGCAGTACTTC. Encoded protein: CATSLTDYEQYF. The chain carries TRBV24-1 and TRBJ2-7; perhaps TRBD1 as D (5 bases). Germline V lookup: CDR1 KGHDR, CDR2 SFDVKD. CDR3 size: 12 residues. V was shortened by 6 bases and J by 3 bases, with 8 bases between the two germline ends.

The J gene is TRBJ1-5, the V gene TRBV9, with D possibly matching TRBD1 (5 bases). Germline V gives CDR1 SGDLS, CDR2 YYNGEE. This CDR3 comprises 15 residues. V was trimmed by 0 bases and J by 4 bases, leaving 11 bases between them. CDR3 residues: CASSVGSGPNQPQHF. The CDR3 bases are TGTGCCAGCAGCGTAGGGTCGGGGCCGAATCAGCCCCAGCATTTT.

The chain employs TRBV5-1 and TRBJ1-2, with unresolved D. This CDR3 region has 12 residues. Germline V gene data show CDR1 as SGHRS and CDR2 as YFSETQ. Trimming cost V 0 bases and J 8 bases, with 8 bases left between them. This CDR3 is CASSLDGNGYTF. The CDR3 coding sequence is TGCGCCAGCAGCTTGGATGGAAACGGCTACACCTTC.

The rearrangement uses TRBV13 and TRBJ1-2, with D possibly TRBD1 on 6 matching bases. CDR1 PRHDT and CDR2 FYEKMQ come from the germline V gene (reference sequence). The germline V and J ends were trimmed by 10 bases and 6 bases, with 18 bases remaining between them. The CDR3 contains 13 residues. CDR3 residues: CATNQQGWDGYTF. CDR3 DNA sequence: TGTGCCACCAATCAACAGGGCTGGGATGGCTACACCTTC.

This sequence joins TRBV21-1 and TRBJ2-7; TRBD2 is the table's D call and was not checked against the DNA. TRBV21-1 is a pseudogene locus. The CDR3 has 17 residues. CDR3 nucleotides: TGTGCCAGCAGCGGGGTGAGAGCAGTGGAGGTCTCCTACGAGCAGTACTTC. Encoded protein: CASSGVRAVEVSYEQYF.

This clonotype was picked up a small number of times. The chain joins TRBV7-9 to TRBJ1-2, with D possibly TRBD1 on 5 matching bases. V was clipped by 5 bases and J by 6 bases, with 13 bases between them. This CDR3 comprises 13 residues. Looked up from germline, CDR1 is SEHNR and CDR2 is FQNEAQ (reference sequence). The CDR3 spells CASSAQGRDGYTF. The CDR3 nucleotides read TGTGCCAGCAGCGCCCAGGGCCGGGATGGCTACACCTTC.

This clonotype was seen only a few times. The chain employs TRBV10-3 and TRBJ2-7; tentatively, D is TRBD2 (5 bases). Trimming left V 8 bases short and J 0 bases short, with 11 bases between. CDR3 size: 13 residues. CDR1 is ENHRY and CDR2 is SYGVKD in the germline V gene. CDR3: CAIGPTSSYEQYF. In DNA form, the CDR3 reads TGTGCCATCGGCCCCACTAGCTCCTACGAGCAGTACTTC.

This clonotype was observed many times. This chain's CDR3 is CASSRDAIEKLFF. In DNA, the CDR3 is TGCGCCAGCAGCAGGGACGCCATTGAAAAACTGTTTTTT. This sequence joins TRBV5-1 and TRBJ1-4, with a weak D call TRBD1 (5 bases). This CDR3 is 13 amino acids long. The V gene's germline CDR1 is SGHRS and CDR2 YFSETQ. The V and J ends lost 4 bases and 7 bases respectively, with 11 bases between them.

The chain has TRBV20-1 and TRBJ2-3, with D perhaps TRBD1 (6 bases). The V end lost 5 bases, the J end lost 3 bases, and 12 bases lay between the germline ends. The CDR3 sequence is 13 residues long. The germline V gene has CDR1 DFQATT and CDR2 SNEGSKA (reference sequence). In nucleotides, the CDR3 is TGCAGTGCTGAGGGGACATGGACAGATACGCAGTATTTT. It translates to CSAEGTWTDTQYF.

This clonotype occurred a few times. The gene calls are TRBV3-1 and TRBJ1-2, with 7 nucleotides matching TRBD1. The V segment lost 0 bases and the J segment 7 bases; nucleotides outside the gene matches: 8. The germline CDR1 and CDR2 sequences are LGHDT and YNNKEL (reference sequence). This CDR3 contains 15 residues. CDR3 bases: TGTGCCAGCAGCCAAGAGGACAGGTGGGGTGGTGGCTACACCTTC. Protein: CASSQEDRWGGGYTF.

The chain couples TRBV28 to TRBJ1-3; the D is unclear. CDR1 is MDHEN, CDR2 SYDVKM, per germline. The CDR3 totals 16 residues. V was cut by 8 bases and J by 0 bases, with 17 bases left in between. CDR3 protein: CASRRRWSSSGNTIYF. CDR3 in DNA: TGTGCCAGCCGACGACGATGGTCCTCCTCTGGAAACACCATATATTTT.

The chain has TRBV20-1 and TRBJ2-3; the match to TRBD2 covers 8 bases. J was trimmed by 2 bases and V by 4 bases; bases with no gene match: 5. CDR1 is DFQATT, CDR2 SNEGSKA, per germline (reference sequence). CDR3 length: 14 residues. CDR3 residues: CSAKRSGITDTQYF. The CDR3, as DNA: TGCAGTGCTAAGCGTAGCGGGATCACAGATACGCAGTATTTT.

The table lists this clonotype with a few counts. The J gene is TRBJ2-1, the V gene TRBV9; 9 positions match TRBD1. This CDR3 comprises 15 residues. Losses at the gene ends were 2 bases for V and 8 bases for J; bases not matched to a gene: 8. Germline V gene data show CDR1 as SGDLS and CDR2 as YYNGEE. CDR3 protein: CASSVGTGFVHEQFF. The CDR3 coding sequence is TGTGCCAGCAGCGTTGGGACAGGGTTCGTCCATGAGCAGTTCTTC.

This clonotype came up a few times. This chain joins TRBV2 and TRBJ2-1, with a possible D match to TRBD1 (6 bases). V lost 6 bases, J lost 7 bases, and 10 bases lay in between. This CDR3 is built from 12 residues. Germline values: CDR1 SNHLY, CDR2 FYNNEI. The CDR3 region is CASSDRRNEQFF. DNA for the CDR3: TGTGCCAGCAGCGACAGGAGGAATGAGCAGTTCTTC.